The rows below give T cell receptor beta chains drawn from one sample of a study of T and B cells in COVID-19 patients. Each CDR3 protein is one row after TCRdb ran MiXCR on the multiplex PCR reads. Of approximately 4,000 distinct CDR3 sequences listed, 22% are singletons. The sample was blood. Every receptor here comes from a human donor with active COVID-19. CDR3s include the opening cysteine and the closing phenylalanine or tryptophan. The order of the fields is clone size, D gene, CDR3 length, V gene, J gene, CDR3 DNA, CDR3 protein. D genes are given only for firm matches. Clone size appears in some rows only: once, few, many, or a class for an expanded clone.

many	NA	14	TRBV7-2	TRBJ2-2	TGTGCCAGCAGCAGGCGGGAAGGATCCGGGGAGCTGTTTTTT	CASSRREGSGELFF
medium-sized	TRBD1	14	TRBV15	TRBJ2-7	TGTGCCACCAGCGAACACAGGGGTTTCTACGAGCAGTACTTC	CATSEHRGFYEQYF
many	TRBD1	15	TRBV5-1	TRBJ2-2	TGCGCCAGCAGCGAGAGGGGACAGTTGGCCGGGGAGCTGTTTTTT	CASSERGQLAGELFF
medium-sized	NA	15	TRBV30	TRBJ1-1	TGTGCCTGGAGTGTACTAACAGGGAGGGTGACTGAAGCTTTCTTT	CAWSVLTGRVTEAFF
medium-sized	NA	14	TRBV6-5	TRBJ2-7	TGTGCCAGCAGTGAGCGTCACTTCAGCTACGAGCAGTACTTC	CASSERHFSYEQYF
medium-sized	NA	13	TRBV27	TRBJ2-7	TGTGCCAGCAGTTTACGACAGCCCTACGAGCAGTACTTC	CASSLRQPYEQYF
many	TRBD1	16	TRBV5-6	TRBJ1-1	TGTGCCAGCAGCAACAGGGGATCCGTTGGGAACACTGAAGCTTTCTTT	CASSNRGSVGNTEAFF
medium-sized	NA	15	TRBV5-4	TRBJ2-5	TGTGCCAGCAGCTTGACGGCCTTTAGGCAAGAGACCCAGTACTTC	CASSLTAFRQETQYF
NA	NA	16	TRBV4-3	TRBJ1-2	TGCGCCAGCAGCCAAGAATTTCGGACGGGGAACTATGGCTACACCTTC	CASSQEFRTGNYGYTF
many	NA	15	TRBV7-6	TRBJ2-7	TGTGCCAGCAGCTTAGGGGGGGGGCTTCCCTACGAGCAGTACTTC	CASSLGGGLPYEQYF
medium-sized	TRBD1	14	TRBV10-3	TRBJ2-1	TGTGCCATCAGTGACCAGGGGGCCAACAATGAGCAGTTCTTC	CAISDQGANNEQFF
NA	TRBD2	17	TRBV18	TRBJ2-7	TGTGCCAGCTCACCGGGGACTAGCGGTCTAAGCTCCTACGAGCAGTACTTC	CASSPGTSGLSSYEQYF
medium-sized	TRBD1	15	TRBV5-5	TRBJ1-1	TGTGCCAGCAGACCCGCCGGGACAGGGGGAACTGAAGCTTTCTTT	CASRPAGTGGTEAFF
NA	TRBD2	16	TRBV7-6	TRBJ2-1	TGTGCCAGCAGCTCCAAGGGACTAGCGGGACCCAATGAGCAGTTCTTC	CASSSKGLAGPNEQFF
few	NA	14	TRBV5-6	TRBJ1-3	TGCGCCAGCAGCTTGGGTAGCTCTGGAAACACCATATATTTT	CASSLGSSGNTIYF
medium-sized	NA	11	TRBV6-6	TRBJ1-5	TGTGCCAGCAGCACTACAGGGCCCCAGCATTTT	CASSTTGPQHF
NA	TRBD1	15	TRBV19	TRBJ2-7	TGTGCCAGTAGTACTGCCGGGACAGGGAGGTACGAGCAGTACTTC	CASSTAGTGRYEQYF
many	TRBD1	15	TRBV24-1	TRBJ1-5	TGTGCCACCAGTGAACCCGGGACAGACAATCAGCCCCAGCATTTT	CATSEPGTDNQPQHF
NA	TRBD2	20	TRBV20-1	TRBJ2-6	TGCAGTGCCCCCAACCTTAGCGGGAGACAGACGCAATCTGGGGCCAACGTCCTGACTTTC	CSAPNLSGRQTQSGANVLTF
medium-sized	NA	15	TRBV27	TRBJ2-7	TGTGCCAGCAGTCTCTCCGGGACAAGGACTTACGAGCAGTACTTC	CASSLSGTRTYEQYF
many	NA	14	TRBV5-1	TRBJ2-1	TGCGCCAGCAGCTTGGGCGGGGTCTACAATGAGCAGTTCTTC	CASSLGGVYNEQFF
NA	NA	16	TRBV20-1	TRBJ1-3	TGCAGTGCCCATACTTTCAGGGTCCACTCTGGAAACACCATATATTTT	CSAHTFRVHSGNTIYF
medium-sized	NA	13	TRBV30	TRBJ1-4	TGTGCCTGGAGCGGGTCGTTTAATGAAAAACTGTTTTTT	CAWSGSFNEKLFF
NA	NA	13	TRBV19	TRBJ1-1	TGTGCCAGTAGTATCGAAATCTTCACTAAAGCTTTCTTT	CASSIEIFTKAFF
medium-sized	NA	15	TRBV5-5	TRBJ1-3	TGTGCCAGCAGCTTGTACGGGGATTCCGCGGACACCATATATTTT	CASSLYGDSADTIYF
NA	TRBD2	16	TRBV4-2	TRBJ2-5	TGTGCCAGCAGCGGTCGGAGCGGACTAGCTGGAGAGACCCAGTACTTC	CASSGRSGLAGETQYF
NA	TRBD2	15	TRBV30	TRBJ2-3	TGTGCCTGGAATGGACTAGCGGGAGTATCAGATACGCAGTATTTT	CAWNGLAGVSDTQYF
few	TRBD2	15	TRBV5-1	TRBJ2-2	TGCGCCAGCAGCTTGACTAGCGGACCCACCGGGGAGCTGTTTTTT	CASSLTSGPTGELFF
NA	NA	17	TRBV19	TRBJ1-5	TGTGCCAGTAGCCAAGGGGGAGGGGTCTATAGCAATCAGCCCCAGCATTTT	CASSQGGGVYSNQPQHF
many	TRBD1	14	TRBV6-1	TRBJ1-5	TGTGCCAGCAGTGGACAGGGAAAGGGTCAGCCCCAGCATTTT	CASSGQGKGQPQHF
medium-sized	NA	15	TRBV27	TRBJ1-2	TGTGCCAGCAGTAGCAGGGACGGGGGATTCTATGGCTACACCTTC	CASSSRDGGFYGYTF
NA	TRBD1	14	TRBV6-5	TRBJ2-3	TGTGCCAGTCGGGACAGGGTTGAGGCAGATACGCAGTATTTT	CASRDRVEADTQYF
few	NA	16	TRBV5-5	TRBJ2-2	TGCGCCAGCAGCCAAGAGACAGGTAGTTCCACCGGGGAGCTGTTTTTT	CASSQETGSSTGELFF
NA	NA	15	TRBV5-1	TRBJ2-7	TGCGCCAGCAGCCAAGATTGGGCCGAACCCTGGGAGCAGTACTTC	CASSQDWAEPWEQYF
few	TRBD1	13	TRBV20-1	TRBJ2-5	TGCAGTGCTAGCCGGACAGGGAGGGAGACCCAGTACTTC	CSASRTGRETQYF
once	TRBD1	13	TRBV6-1	TRBJ1-4	TGTGCCAGTTTGGGACAGGTGGGCGAAAAACTGTTTTTT	CASLGQVGEKLFF
NA	TRBD2	14	TRBV7-2	TRBJ2-7	TGTGCCAGCAGCTTCGCTAGCGGTTACTACGAGCAGTACTTC	CASSFASGYYEQYF
NA	TRBD2	15	TRBV19	TRBJ2-1	TGTGCCAGCAGCTTGGGACTAGCGGGAGGGAATGAGCAGTTCTTC	CASSLGLAGGNEQFF
many	NA	14	TRBV5-4	TRBJ1-5	TGTGCCAGCAGCTTGGCAGGTCTTAATCAGCCCCAGCATTTT	CASSLAGLNQPQHF
few	NA	14	TRBV4-3	TRBJ1-1	TGCGCCAGCAGCCAGGGTACAGTGAACACTGAAGCTTTCTTT	CASSQGTVNTEAFF
NA	TRBD1	12	TRBV6-1	TRBJ2-1	TGTGCCAGCAGTGAAGCCGGGACAGGGGTATTCTTC	CASSEAGTGVFF
NA	TRBD2	18	TRBV7-2	TRBJ2-3	TGTGCCAGCAGCAAGGGGACTAGCGGGAGGGCCTTCACAGATACGCAGTATTTT	CASSKGTSGRAFTDTQYF
medium-sized	TRBD2	15	TRBV6-5	TRBJ2-1	TGTGCCAGTGCCACGGGGGGGCGGCCCTACAATGAGCAGTTCTTC	CASATGGRPYNEQFF
NA	NA	15	TRBV25-1	TRBJ1-5	TGTGCCAGCAGTCCTAGGGACATGGTATATCAGCCCCAGCATTTT	CASSPRDMVYQPQHF
medium-sized	NA	13	TRBV27	TRBJ2-3	TGTGCCACAGCCCGGACTTTTGAAGATACGCAGTATTTT	CATARTFEDTQYF
medium-sized	NA	14	TRBV18	TRBJ1-2	TGTGCCAGCTCACCACCGGACGCCCCCTATGGCTACACCTTC	CASSPPDAPYGYTF
medium-sized	TRBD1	15	TRBV30	TRBJ2-7	TGTGCCTGGAGTGTACTCAGGACAGGGAACCACGAGCAGTACTTC	CAWSVLRTGNHEQYF